Reported below is one T cell receptor beta chain. Its cognate antigen is unknown. Generated by immunoSEQ multiplex PCR, the TCRdb table keeps only in-frame clones and is missing some. The sample includes fewer than 70,000 clones, around 96% of them seen just once. V was pared by 8 bases and J by 3 bases, with 12 bases of the junction left unmatched. The CDR3 has 16 residues. CDR1 is MNHNY and CDR2 is SVGAGI in the germline V gene (reference sequence). This specimen belongs to a study of cytomegalovirus exposure and HLA in healthy donors. Overall study findings and caveats: Researchers catalogued some 160 TCR beta chains as cytomegalovirus-associated. In vitro experiments confirmed that a few CMV-associated chains were specific for CMV antigens.

The validation cohort, a group of 120 subjects, included the donors and was separate from the roughly 670-subject first cohort. This chain connects TRBV6-6 to TRBJ2-5, with 10 nucleotides matching TRBD1. Sequencing was carried out using PBMCs. The TCR was taken from a young man in good health and CMV-seronegative. DNA of the CDR3: TGTGCCAGCTCAAGGCCGGGACAGGGGACGGAAGAGACCCAGTACTTC. Protein product: CASSRPGQGTEETQYF.